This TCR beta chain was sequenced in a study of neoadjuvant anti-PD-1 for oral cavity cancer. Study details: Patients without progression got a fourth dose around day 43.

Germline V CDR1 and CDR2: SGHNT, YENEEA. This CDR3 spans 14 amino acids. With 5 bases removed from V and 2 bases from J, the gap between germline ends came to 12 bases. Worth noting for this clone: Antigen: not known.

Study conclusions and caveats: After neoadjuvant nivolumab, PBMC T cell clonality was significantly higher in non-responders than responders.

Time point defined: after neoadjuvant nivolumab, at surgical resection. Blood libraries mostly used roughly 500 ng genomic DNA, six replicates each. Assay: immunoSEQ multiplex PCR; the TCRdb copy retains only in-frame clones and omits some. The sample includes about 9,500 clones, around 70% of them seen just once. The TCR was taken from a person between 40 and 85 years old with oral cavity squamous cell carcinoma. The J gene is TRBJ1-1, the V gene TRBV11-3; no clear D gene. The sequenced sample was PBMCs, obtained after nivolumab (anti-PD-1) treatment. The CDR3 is CASSPGSFNTEAFF. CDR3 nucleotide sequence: TGTGCCAGCAGCCCTGGGTCGTTCAACACTGAAGCTTTCTTT.